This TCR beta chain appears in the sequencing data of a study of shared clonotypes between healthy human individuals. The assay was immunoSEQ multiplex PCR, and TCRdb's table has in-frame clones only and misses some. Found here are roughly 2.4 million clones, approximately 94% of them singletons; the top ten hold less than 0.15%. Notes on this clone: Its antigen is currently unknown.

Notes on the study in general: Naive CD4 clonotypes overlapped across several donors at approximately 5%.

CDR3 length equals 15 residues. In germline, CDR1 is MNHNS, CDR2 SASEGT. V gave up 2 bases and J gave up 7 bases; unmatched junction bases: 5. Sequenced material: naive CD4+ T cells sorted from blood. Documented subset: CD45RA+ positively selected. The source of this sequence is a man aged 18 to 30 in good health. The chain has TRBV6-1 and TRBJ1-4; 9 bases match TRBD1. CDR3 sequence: CASSEITTGGEKLFF. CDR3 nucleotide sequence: TGTGCCAGCAGTGAAATTACGACAGGGGGTGAAAAACTGTTTTTT.